The source of this T cell receptor (beta chain) is a study of T cells in Graves' hyperthyroidism and ophthalmopathy. Patients counted as stable if ophthalmopathy did not develop within 18 months. Patients between 18 and 65 years old had hyperthyroidism, newly diagnosed and lasting under 2 months. This clonotype was seen many times. Its matching antigen is unknown. This CDR3 is built from 13 residues. Germline V CDR1 and CDR2: SGHRS, YFSETQ. Trimming removed 4 bases from V and 0 bases from J, with 7 bases in between. Amplification of TCR beta CDR3 regions used RNA as the template. The HTBI primer set served for first-round RT-PCR of the TCR CDR3. TCRdb reprocessed the multiplex PCR reads with MiXCR, giving one entry per CDR3 protein. The sample has about 520,000 distinct CDR3 sequences, about 20% seen once; the top ten hold about 25%. Study findings and constraints: The model's output predicted ophthalmopathy at a median of roughly 6 months prior to onset. From stable hyperthyroidism, ophthalmopathy was separated by a 13 V-J model.

Sequenced: blood. This sequence joins TRBV5-1 and TRBJ1-1; no clear D. The sequence was obtained from a man younger than 35 with Graves' hyperthyroidism. The CDR3 here is CASSPTMNTEAFF. CDR3 in DNA: TGCGCCAGCAGCCCGACCATGAACACTGAAGCTTTCTTT.